Listed below are T cell receptor beta chains from one sample, sequenced in a study of regulatory T cells in long-lasting Graves disease. TCRdb called the multiplex PCR reads again in MiXCR, with one record for every CDR3 protein. The table includes 400,000 to 500,000 distinct CDR3 sequences, 16% detected once. These same data were also listed under a study on T cells in Graves' hyperthyroidism and ophthalmopathy.

The material was peripheral blood mononuclear cells (PBMCs), obtained at new diagnosis, from a patient treated with antithyroid drugs. The receptors come from a woman between 18 and 30 years old with Graves disease. CDR3s include the opening cysteine and the closing phenylalanine or tryptophan. Each record gives: clone size, D gene, V gene, J gene, CDR3 protein, CDR3 DNA. D genes are given only for firm matches. A row's size may be missing; if present it is once, few, many or a size class.

clone_size: once
d_call: .
v_call: TRBV15
j_call: TRBJ2-6
cdr3_aa: CATADVFGGPDVLTF
cdr3_nt: TGTGCCACCGCAGACGTATTTGGCGGTCCCGACGTCCTGACTTTC

clone_size: many
d_call: TRBD2
v_call: TRBV10-3
j_call: TRBJ2-1
cdr3_aa: CAISESTSGVYNEQFF
cdr3_nt: TGTGCCATCAGTGAGTCGACTAGCGGAGTTTACAATGAGCAGTTCTTC

clone_size: few
d_call: .
v_call: TRBV4-3
j_call: TRBJ2-1
cdr3_aa: CASSAHPGFEQFF
cdr3_nt: TGCGCCAGCAGCGCGCACCCAGGGTTTGAGCAGTTCTTC

clone_size: many
d_call: TRBD2
v_call: TRBV11-2
j_call: TRBJ2-7
cdr3_aa: CASTIRTSYEQYF
cdr3_nt: TGTGCCAGCACTATCCGGACTAGCTACGAGCAGTACTTC

clone_size: few
d_call: .
v_call: TRBV20-1
j_call: TRBJ1-5
cdr3_aa: CSARGGGPQHF
cdr3_nt: TGCAGTGCTAGAGGAGGGGGGCCCCAGCATTTT

clone_size: many
d_call: TRBD1
v_call: TRBV2
j_call: TRBJ1-5
cdr3_aa: CASRQGAGGGNQPQHF
cdr3_nt: TGTGCCAGCAGGCAGGGGGCCGGAGGTGGCAATCAGCCCCAGCATTTT

clone_size: many
d_call: TRBD2
v_call: TRBV24-1
j_call: TRBJ2-7
cdr3_aa: CATSDSGGFEQYF
cdr3_nt: TGTGCCACCAGTGACTCGGGAGGGTTCGAGCAGTACTTC

clone_size: many
d_call: TRBD1
v_call: TRBV11-2
j_call: TRBJ2-7
cdr3_aa: CASSPGDRGPISYEQYF
cdr3_nt: TGTGCCAGCAGCCCAGGGGACAGGGGGCCGATCTCCTACGAGCAGTACTTC

clone_size: .
d_call: .
v_call: TRBV6-1
j_call: TRBJ2-3
cdr3_aa: CARTGASGTDTQYF
cdr3_nt: TGTGCCAGGACCGGAGCGTCGGGCACAGATACGCAGTATTTT

clone_size: many
d_call: .
v_call: TRBV6-1
j_call: TRBJ1-2
cdr3_aa: CASKTDGIAYGYTF
cdr3_nt: TGTGCCAGCAAGACGGACGGGATTGCGTATGGCTACACCTTC

clone_size: many
d_call: .
v_call: TRBV12-3/TRBV12-4
j_call: TRBJ2-7
cdr3_aa: CASSYLPVEQYF
cdr3_nt: TGTGCCAGCAGTTACCTTCCCGTCGAGCAGTACTTC

clone_size: many
d_call: .
v_call: TRBV7-9
j_call: TRBJ2-1
cdr3_aa: CASSPMGHDNEQFF
cdr3_nt: TGTGCCAGCAGCCCCATGGGCCATGACAATGAGCAGTTCTTC

clone_size: .
d_call: TRBD1
v_call: TRBV9
j_call: TRBJ1-2
cdr3_aa: CASSERQGVNYGYTF
cdr3_nt: TGTGCCAGCAGCGAGAGACAGGGAGTTAACTATGGCTACACCTTC

clone_size: .
d_call: .
v_call: TRBV6-2/TRBV6-3
j_call: TRBJ2-2
cdr3_aa: CASSEAYTGELFF
cdr3_nt: TGTGCCAGCAGTGAAGCTTACACCGGGGAGCTGTTTTTT

clone_size: .
d_call: .
v_call: TRBV6-5
j_call: TRBJ1-6
cdr3_aa: CASSYSKSPLHF
cdr3_nt: TGTGCCAGCAGTTACTCGAAATCACCCCTCCACTTT

clone_size: many
d_call: TRBD1
v_call: TRBV20-1
j_call: TRBJ2-5
cdr3_aa: CSAYDRVQETQYF
cdr3_nt: TGCAGTGCATACGACAGGGTGCAAGAGACCCAGTACTTC

clone_size: .
d_call: .
v_call: TRBV5-1
j_call: TRBJ1-5
cdr3_aa: CARQVGSNQPQHF
cdr3_nt: TGCGCCAGGCAGGTCGGAAGCAATCAGCCCCAGCATTTT

clone_size: many
d_call: .
v_call: TRBV28
j_call: TRBJ1-5
cdr3_aa: CASSLGAIPSNQPQHF
cdr3_nt: TGTGCCAGCAGTTTAGGGGCTATCCCTAGCAATCAGCCCCAGCATTTT

clone_size: many
d_call: .
v_call: TRBV28
j_call: TRBJ1-5
cdr3_aa: CASSNSDRNQPQHF
cdr3_nt: TGTGCCAGCAGTAACAGTGATCGCAATCAGCCCCAGCATTTT

clone_size: many
d_call: .
v_call: TRBV27
j_call: TRBJ2-5
cdr3_aa: CASSFRPGWGETQYF
cdr3_nt: TGTGCCAGCAGTTTTCGGCCGGGATGGGGGGAGACCCAGTACTTC

clone_size: .
d_call: .
v_call: TRBV30
j_call: TRBJ1-2
cdr3_aa: CAWSTSLNYGYTF
cdr3_nt: TGTGCCTGGAGTACGTCGCTTAACTATGGCTACACCTTC

clone_size: .
d_call: TRBD1
v_call: TRBV20-1
j_call: TRBJ1-4
cdr3_aa: CSAKPPGTGGEKLFF
cdr3_nt: TGCAGTGCTAAACCTCCCGGGACAGGGGGAGAAAAACTGTTTTTT

clone_size: many
d_call: .
v_call: TRBV30
j_call: TRBJ1-1
cdr3_aa: CAWNPDRNTEAFF
cdr3_nt: TGTGCCTGGAACCCGGACAGGAACACTGAAGCTTTCTTT

clone_size: many
d_call: TRBD1
v_call: TRBV28
j_call: TRBJ1-1
cdr3_aa: CASNFGTGVGNTEAFF
cdr3_nt: TGTGCCAGCAACTTCGGGACAGGGGTTGGGAACACTGAAGCTTTCTTT

clone_size: many
d_call: TRBD1
v_call: TRBV28
j_call: TRBJ1-2
cdr3_aa: CASSTPGQIYGYTF
cdr3_nt: TGTGCCAGCAGTACGCCGGGACAGATATATGGCTACACCTTC

clone_size: .
d_call: .
v_call: TRBV11-2
j_call: TRBJ2-7
cdr3_aa: CASSLDRAGSSYEQYF
cdr3_nt: TGTGCCAGCAGCTTAGATCGGGCGGGAAGCTCCTACGAGCAGTACTTC

clone_size: .
d_call: TRBD2
v_call: TRBV20-1
j_call: TRBJ2-1
cdr3_aa: CSARSPRTSGRNEQFF
cdr3_nt: TGCAGTGCTAGATCTCCACGGACTAGCGGGAGGAATGAGCAGTTCTTC

clone_size: few
d_call: .
v_call: TRBV7-9
j_call: TRBJ2-5
cdr3_aa: CASSLALGEETQYF
cdr3_nt: TGTGCCAGCAGCTTAGCGTTAGGGGAAGAGACCCAGTACTTC

clone_size: many
d_call: TRBD2
v_call: TRBV7-9
j_call: TRBJ2-5
cdr3_aa: CASSLGVAGGETQYF
cdr3_nt: TGTGCCAGCAGCTTAGGAGTAGCGGGAGGAGAGACCCAGTACTTC

clone_size: many
d_call: .
v_call: TRBV3-1
j_call: TRBJ2-3
cdr3_aa: CASSQDSPRGASTDTQYF
cdr3_nt: TGTGCCAGCAGCCAAGATAGTCCCCGAGGGGCTAGCACAGATACGCAGTATTTT

clone_size: .
d_call: .
v_call: TRBV18
j_call: TRBJ1-1
cdr3_aa: CASSGTAQGTEAFF
cdr3_nt: TGTGCCAGCTCAGGGACGGCCCAGGGCACTGAAGCTTTCTTT

clone_size: many
d_call: .
v_call: TRBV11-2
j_call: TRBJ2-1
cdr3_aa: CASSLGAQFF
cdr3_nt: TGTGCCAGCAGCTTAGGAGCCCAGTTCTTC

clone_size: .
d_call: .
v_call: TRBV7-2
j_call: TRBJ1-3
cdr3_aa: CASSPRQAQGTIYF
cdr3_nt: TGTGCCAGCAGCCCCCGACAGGCGCAAGGCACCATATATTTT

clone_size: .
d_call: TRBD2
v_call: TRBV27
j_call: TRBJ2-3
cdr3_aa: CASSSRLAGGITDTQYF
cdr3_nt: TGTGCCAGCAGTTCCCGACTAGCGGGAGGGATCACAGATACGCAGTATTTT

clone_size: .
d_call: TRBD2
v_call: TRBV30
j_call: TRBJ2-7
cdr3_aa: CAWTRLAGVSREQYF
cdr3_nt: TGTGCCTGGACCCGACTAGCGGGAGTTTCACGCGAGCAGTACTTC

clone_size: .
d_call: .
v_call: TRBV28
j_call: TRBJ1-6
cdr3_aa: CASSLLGVYSPLHF
cdr3_nt: TGTGCCAGCAGTTTATTAGGGGTCTACTCACCCCTCCACTTT

clone_size: .
d_call: TRBD1
v_call: TRBV12-3/TRBV12-4
j_call: TRBJ2-1
cdr3_aa: CASSLRTGGVGYNEQFF
cdr3_nt: TGTGCCAGCAGTCTACGAACAGGGGGAGTAGGCTACAATGAGCAGTTCTTC

clone_size: .
d_call: .
v_call: TRBV20-1
j_call: TRBJ2-6
cdr3_aa: CSATDRPGANVLTF
cdr3_nt: TGCAGTGCAACCGACAGGCCTGGGGCCAACGTCCTGACTTTC

clone_size: few
d_call: .
v_call: TRBV9
j_call: TRBJ1-2
cdr3_aa: CASSPEVGAYGYTF
cdr3_nt: TGTGCCAGCAGCCCCGAGGTGGGAGCCTATGGCTACACCTTC

clone_size: .
d_call: .
v_call: TRBV27
j_call: TRBJ1-4
cdr3_aa: CASSARTGEKLFF
cdr3_nt: TGTGCCAGCAGTGCCAGGACCGGGGAAAAACTGTTTTTT